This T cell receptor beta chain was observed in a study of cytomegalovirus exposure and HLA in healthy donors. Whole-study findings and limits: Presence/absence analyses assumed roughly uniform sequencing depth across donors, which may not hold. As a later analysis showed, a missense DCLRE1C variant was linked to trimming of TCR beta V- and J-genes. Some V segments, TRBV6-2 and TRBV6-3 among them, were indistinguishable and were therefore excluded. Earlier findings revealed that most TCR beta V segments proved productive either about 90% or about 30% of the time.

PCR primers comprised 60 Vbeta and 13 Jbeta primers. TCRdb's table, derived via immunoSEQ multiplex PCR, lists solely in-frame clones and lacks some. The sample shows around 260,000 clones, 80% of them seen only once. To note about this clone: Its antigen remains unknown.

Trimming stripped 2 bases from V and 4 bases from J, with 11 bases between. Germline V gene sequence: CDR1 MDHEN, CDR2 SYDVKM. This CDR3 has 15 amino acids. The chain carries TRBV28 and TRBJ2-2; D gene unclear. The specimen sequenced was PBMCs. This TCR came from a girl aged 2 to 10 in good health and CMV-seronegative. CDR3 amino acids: CASSLRTVGTGELFF. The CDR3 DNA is TGTGCCAGCAGTTTACGTACAGTGGGCACCGGGGAGCTGTTTTTT.